This TCR beta chain was captured by sequencing in a study of Graves' ophthalmopathy and Graves' hyperthyroidism. The study, taken as a whole, reports: The 13-signature model separated ophthalmopathy from stable hyperthyroidism at 85% to 90% sensitivity and around 77% specificity. Blood was where most expanded thyroid clonotypes above 0.001 frequency also turned up.

Regarding this clonotype: Its antigen is currently unknown.

Patients were diagnosed from clinical symptoms, serum thyroxine, TRAb, thyroid ultrasound and orbital computed tomography. CDR1 and CDR2 from the germline V gene are MGHRA and YSYEKL. This CDR3 spans 16 amino acids. V was trimmed by 0 bases and J by 2 bases, leaving 13 bases between them. The authors amplified TCR beta CDR3 regions, and they did so from RNA transcripts for repertoire sequencing. An initial RT-PCR round employing HTBI primers preceded a second-round multiplex PCR. TCRdb redid the calling of the multiplex PCR reads with MiXCR, one entry per CDR3 protein. The sample carries about 390,000 distinct CDR3 sequences, about a sixth recorded once.

The source material was peripheral blood. The V gene is TRBV4-1, the J gene TRBJ2-5; D is uncertain. The TCR comes from an adult woman with stable Graves' hyperthyroidism. In DNA, the CDR3 is TGCGCCAGCAGCCAAGATAAACGGATAGTACAAGAGACCCAGTACTTC. It translates to CASSQDKRIVQETQYF.